This T cell receptor beta chain was captured in a study of T cells in Graves' hyperthyroidism and ophthalmopathy. General study points: Model predictions of ophthalmopathy came a median 6.5 months before onset. Most thyroid clonotypes that were expanded above 0.001 also turned up in blood.

In its sample, this clonotype was seen many times. The antigen is unknown. The length of the CDR3 is 16 residues. J lost 0 bases, V lost 6 bases, and 8 bases had no gene match. Germline assignment: CDR1 WSHSY and CDR2 SAAADI. Patients were aged 18 to 65, had disease duration under 2 months, and had newly diagnosed hyperthyroidism. The diagnoses drew upon clinical symptoms, serum thyroxine and TRAb, thyroid ultrasound and orbital computed tomography. What was amplified from RNA transcripts were TCR beta CDR3 regions. Carried out on the TCR CDR3, a first-round RT-PCR used the HTBI primer set. Each CDR3 protein gets one entry after TCRdb re-called the multiplex PCR reads with MiXCR. The table lists some 510,000 distinct CDR3 sequences, more than 20% of them singletons.

This clonotype originated in a man younger than 35 with Graves' hyperthyroidism. Material for sequencing was blood. The V gene is TRBV10-2, the J gene TRBJ1-5, with TRBD1 matching 7 bases. CDR3 residues: CASRSRDSYSNQPQHF. The CDR3 coding sequence is TGCGCCAGCAGAAGCCGGGACAGTTATAGCAATCAGCCCCAGCATTTT.